This TCR beta chain was recorded in a study of spatial heterogeneity in lung cancer. Overall study findings and caveats: Within tumors, counts of expanded alpha and beta TCRs tracked tumor mutation counts. Tumor T cell coverage was estimated at 5.5% to 8% for alpha and more than 11% for beta chains.

There are many counts of this clonotype. Its antigen is undetermined. TCRdb reprocessed the 5' RACE reads via MiXCR and lists one record per CDR3 protein. The repertoire holds thousands of distinct CDR3 sequences, with 9.5% to 14% as singletons. This sample's time point: sample taken at primary tumor resection. There were roughly 72 donors, all of them untreated patients with early-stage non-small cell lung cancer. Tumor, nontumor lung or frozen PBMC supplied whole RNA, sequenced without sorting. The material sequenced was lung tumor tissue, taken at surgery. The receptor was isolated from a male donor with early-stage non-small cell lung cancer.

The CDR3 DNA reads TGTGCCAGCAGCCAACATCTCGACAGCCAAGAGACCCAGTACTTC. Encoded protein: CASSQHLDSQETQYF. V is TRBV14 and J is TRBJ2-5; a weak D match, TRBD1 (5 bases). With 2 bases removed from V and 1 base from J, the gap between germline ends came to 11 bases. Germline CDR1 is SGHDN and CDR2 is FVKESK. The length of the CDR3 is 15 residues.